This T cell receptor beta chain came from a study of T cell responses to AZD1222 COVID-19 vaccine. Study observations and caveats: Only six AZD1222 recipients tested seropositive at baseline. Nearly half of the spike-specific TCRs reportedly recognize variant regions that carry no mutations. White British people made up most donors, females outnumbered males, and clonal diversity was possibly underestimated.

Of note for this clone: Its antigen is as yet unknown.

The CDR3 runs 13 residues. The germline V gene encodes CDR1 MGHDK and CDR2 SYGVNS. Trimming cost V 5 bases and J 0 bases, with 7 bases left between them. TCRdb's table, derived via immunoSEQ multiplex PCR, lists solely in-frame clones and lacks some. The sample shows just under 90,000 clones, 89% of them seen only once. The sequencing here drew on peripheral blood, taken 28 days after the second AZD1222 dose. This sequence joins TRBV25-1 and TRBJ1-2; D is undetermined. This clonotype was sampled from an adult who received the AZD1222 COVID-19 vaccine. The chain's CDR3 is CASSPRPNYGYTF. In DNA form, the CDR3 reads TGTGCCAGCAGTCCCAGGCCTAACTATGGCTACACCTTC.